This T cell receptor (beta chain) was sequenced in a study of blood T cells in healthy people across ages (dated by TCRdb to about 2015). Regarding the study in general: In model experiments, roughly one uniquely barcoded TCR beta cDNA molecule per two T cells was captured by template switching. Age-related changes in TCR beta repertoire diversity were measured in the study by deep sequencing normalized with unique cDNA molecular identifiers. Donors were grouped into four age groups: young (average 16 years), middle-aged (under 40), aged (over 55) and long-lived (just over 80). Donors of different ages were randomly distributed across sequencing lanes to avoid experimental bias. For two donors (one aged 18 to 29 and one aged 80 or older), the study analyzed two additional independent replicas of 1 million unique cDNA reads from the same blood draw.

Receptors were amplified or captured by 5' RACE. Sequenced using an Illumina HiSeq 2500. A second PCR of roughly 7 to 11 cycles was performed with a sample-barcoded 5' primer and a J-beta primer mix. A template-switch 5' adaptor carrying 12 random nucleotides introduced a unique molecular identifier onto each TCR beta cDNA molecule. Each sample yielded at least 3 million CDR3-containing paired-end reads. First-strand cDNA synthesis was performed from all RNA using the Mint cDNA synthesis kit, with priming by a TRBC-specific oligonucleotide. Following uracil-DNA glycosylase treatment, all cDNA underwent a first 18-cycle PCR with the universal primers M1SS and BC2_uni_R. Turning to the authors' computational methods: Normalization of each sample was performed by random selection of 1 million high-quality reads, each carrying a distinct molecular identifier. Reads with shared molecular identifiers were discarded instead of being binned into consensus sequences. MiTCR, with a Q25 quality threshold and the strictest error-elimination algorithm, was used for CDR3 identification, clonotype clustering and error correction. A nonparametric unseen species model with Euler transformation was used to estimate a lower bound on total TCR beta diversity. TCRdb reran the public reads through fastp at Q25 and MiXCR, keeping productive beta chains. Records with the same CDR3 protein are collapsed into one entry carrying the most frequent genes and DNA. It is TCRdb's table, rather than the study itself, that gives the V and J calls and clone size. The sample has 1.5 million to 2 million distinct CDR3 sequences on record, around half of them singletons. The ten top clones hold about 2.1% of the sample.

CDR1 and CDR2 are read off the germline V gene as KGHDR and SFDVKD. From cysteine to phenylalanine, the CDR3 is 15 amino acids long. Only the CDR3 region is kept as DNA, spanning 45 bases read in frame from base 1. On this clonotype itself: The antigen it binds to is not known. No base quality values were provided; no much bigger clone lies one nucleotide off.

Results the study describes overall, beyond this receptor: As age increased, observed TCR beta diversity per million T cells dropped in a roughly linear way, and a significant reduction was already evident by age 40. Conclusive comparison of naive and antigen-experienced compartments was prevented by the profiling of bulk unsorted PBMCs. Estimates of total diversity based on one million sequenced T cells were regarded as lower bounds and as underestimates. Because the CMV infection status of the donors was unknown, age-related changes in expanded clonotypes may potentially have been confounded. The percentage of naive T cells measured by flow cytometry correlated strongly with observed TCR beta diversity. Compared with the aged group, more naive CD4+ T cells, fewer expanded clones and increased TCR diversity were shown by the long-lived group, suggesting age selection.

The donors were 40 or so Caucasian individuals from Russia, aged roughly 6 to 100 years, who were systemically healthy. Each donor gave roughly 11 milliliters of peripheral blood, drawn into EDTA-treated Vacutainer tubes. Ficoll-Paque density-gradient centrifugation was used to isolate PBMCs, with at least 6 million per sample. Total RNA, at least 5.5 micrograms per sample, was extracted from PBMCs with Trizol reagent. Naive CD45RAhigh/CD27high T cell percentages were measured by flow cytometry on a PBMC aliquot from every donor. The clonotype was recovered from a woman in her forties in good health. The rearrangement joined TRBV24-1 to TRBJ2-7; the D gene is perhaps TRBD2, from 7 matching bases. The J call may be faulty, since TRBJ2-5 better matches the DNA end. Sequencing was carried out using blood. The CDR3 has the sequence CATSEGGQGWETQYF. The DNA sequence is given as TGTGCCACCAGTGAGGGGGGGCAGGGATGGGAGACCCAGTACTTC.